Described below is a single T cell receptor (beta chain) sequence and its context. As yet, its antigen is unknown. Assay used: immunoSEQ multiplex PCR; TCRdb lists only in-frame clones, some missing. Of some 51,000 clones in the sample, about nine tenths were seen once. Per the germline V gene, CDR1 is ENHRY and CDR2 is SYGVKD. This CDR3 is 12 amino acids long. V gave up 6 bases and J gave up 6 bases, with 11 bases separating them. The entry originates in a study of T cells in localized non-small cell lung cancer. Study-level results: Longer survival (overall) was linked to higher T cell density in blood. It was uninvolved adjacent lung that showed the highest T cell clonality, exceeding tumor. The tumor had only one region sequenced, so heterogeneity remains possible. A median of about 60 of the top 100 tumor clones appeared in adjacent lung, which was paired and uninvolved.

The material was peripheral blood, obtained before any cancer treatment. V gene TRBV10-3 combines with J gene TRBJ1-1, with no clear D. This receptor was obtained from a woman aged 35-75 years with stage I lung adenocarcinoma. The CDR3, as DNA: TGTGCCATCAGCGGCAATTACGCTGAAGCTTTCTTT. Its translation is CAISGNYAEAFF.